Sequencing of this T cell receptor beta chain was carried out in a study of T cell responses to AZD1222 COVID-19 vaccine. Notes on this clone: Antigen unknown.

Profiling relied on immunoSEQ multiplex PCR, and the TCRdb table lists in-frame clones only, not all of them. Among roughly 120,000 clones listed, roughly nine tenths were seen once. Study-wide findings and caveats: Seropositivity was recorded at baseline in only 6 or 7 AZD1222 recipients. Researchers took repertoire samples only after the peak T cell response had come. White British ancestry dominated among donors, who included more females, and clonal diversity was possibly underestimated. At 160-218 and 743-854, vaccine-associated CD4 TCRs were dominant, and they spanned spike.

This TCR derives from an adult in good health. Sequences were derived from peripheral blood, sampled on day 0 of AZD1222 vaccination.

Here the CDR3 DNA reads TGCGCCAGCAGCTTCCCTCTCCAGGGATTGGTGAACACTGAAGCTTTCTTT. This gives the protein CASSFPLQGLVNTEAFF. V usage is TRBV5-1 and J usage is TRBJ1-1; perhaps TRBD1 as D (5 bases). The V gene lost 2 bases and the J gene lost 0 bases, with 17 bases spanning the gap. This CDR3 has 17 residues. Germline loops: CDR1 SGHRS, CDR2 YFSETQ.